The 21 T cell receptor beta chains given below trace back to one sample, sequenced in a study of T cells after yellow fever vaccination. One entry per CDR3 protein, called by TCRdb with MiXCR from the 5' RACE reads. Among more than 95,000 distinct CDR3 sequences listed, more than 6.5% were seen once. The input for sequencing was CD4+ T cells sorted from PBMCs, taken 10 days after the first yellow fever vaccination. Receptors originate from a man aged 18 to 29 who received the YFV17D yellow fever vaccine.

The table lists this clonotype with many counts. The chain recombines TRBV7-2 with TRBJ2-7; D possibly corresponds to TRBD2 (5 bases). This CDR3 spans 13 amino acids. The germline CDR1 and CDR2 sequences are SGHTA and FQGNSA. Trimming removed 3 bases from V and 4 bases from J, with 10 bases in between. CDR3: CASSFGVRYEQYF. The CDR3 coding sequence is TGTGCCAGCAGCTTCGGGGTACGATACGAGCAGTACTTC.

This clonotype was recorded a few times. V usage is TRBV20-1 and J usage is TRBJ2-2; TRBD1 matches at 7 bases. The CDR3 is made up of 14 amino acids. The germline gives CDR1 DFQATT, CDR2 SNEGSKA (reference sequence). The junction had 4 bases not matched to a gene; V was cut back by 4 bases and J by 2 bases. CDR3 nucleotides: TGCAGTGCTAACCGGGACAGAAACACCGGGGAGCTGTTTTTT. It encodes CSANRDRNTGELFF.

At least ten counts were recorded for this clonotype. The rearrangement uses TRBV7-2 and TRBJ2-3; TRBD2 agrees at 13 bases. The CDR3 extends over 16 amino acids. The germline CDR1 and CDR2 sequences are SGHTA and FQGNSA. Unmatched junction bases numbered 6, after V lost 5 bases and J lost 4 bases. The CDR3 sequence is CASSPRLAGGADTQYF. The CDR3 region has the DNA TGTGCCAGCAGCCCCAGACTAGCGGGGGGCGCAGATACGCAGTATTTT. Based on the CDR3 plus reference TRBV7-2 and TRBJ2-3, the full variable domain is GAGVSQSPSNKVTEKGKDVELRCDPISGHTALYWYRQSLGQGLEFLIYFQGNSAPDKSGLPSDRFSAERTGGSVSTLTIQRTQQEDSAVYLCASSPRLAGGADTQYFGPGTRLTVL.

At least ten counts were recorded for this clonotype. The rearrangement joins TRBV5-4 to TRBJ1-1; maybe TRBD1 (6 bases). Per germline, CDR1 SGHNT and CDR2 YYREEE (reference sequence). V gave up 0 bases and J gave up 5 bases, with 17 bases separating them. The CDR3 length is 16 residues. CDR3 bases: TGTGCCAGCAGCTTGGTGGCAGGGGTAGTAAGGACTGAAGCTTTCTTT. Its translation is CASSLVAGVVRTEAFF.

This clonotype was seen a handful of times. This sequence joins TRBV4-1 and TRBJ2-5; D is tentatively TRBD1 or TRBD2 (7 bases each). Trimming took off 3 bases at V and 5 bases at J, with 19 bases between the two ends. This CDR3 contains 16 residues. Germline CDR1 reads MGHRA; CDR2 reads YSYEKL. The CDR3 sequence is CASSQGRGRAVETQYF. As DNA, the CDR3 is TGCGCCAGCAGCCAGGGGAGGGGGCGCGCGGTTGAGACCCAGTACTTC.

The chain has TRBV7-2 and TRBJ2-1; 13 nucleotides agree with TRBD2. Germline-derived CDR1 and CDR2 are SGHTA and FQGNSA. This CDR3 spans 17 amino acids. The V and J ends lost 1 base and 8 bases, in that order; junction bases with no gene match: 8. CDR3 region: CASSLGILAGGLHEQFF. Here the CDR3 DNA reads TGTGCCAGCAGCTTAGGGATACTAGCGGGGGGGCTCCATGAGCAGTTCTTC.

The table lists this clonotype with many counts. The rearrangement joins TRBV11-2 to TRBJ1-5, with a tentative D call TRBD1 (5 bases). Trimming left V 2 bases short and J 2 bases short, with 10 bases between. The CDR3 runs to 15 residues. Germline assignment: CDR1 SGHAT and CDR2 FQNNGV. Here the CDR3 DNA reads TGTGCCAGCAGCTTAAGGGGTCAGGGCAATCAGCCCCAGCATTTT. It encodes CASSLRGQGNQPQHF.

This clonotype was seen ten or more times. J is TRBJ2-1 and V is TRBV27; 13 bases match TRBD2. With V trimmed by 2 bases and J by 6 bases, 10 bases remained unmatched. The CDR3 totals 18 residues. From germline, CDR1 is MNHEY and CDR2 SMNVEV (reference sequence). The CDR3 region is CASSLLGLAGDQSNEQFF. CDR3 bases: TGTGCCAGCAGTTTACTCGGACTAGCGGGGGATCAGAGCAATGAGCAGTTCTTC.

This clonotype occurred many times. The chain employs TRBV5-5 and TRBJ2-1; D is undetermined. V lost 3 bases to trimming and J lost 8 bases, with 9 bases between them. This CDR3 contains 12 residues. Germline CDR1 and CDR2: SGHKS and YYEKEE (reference sequence). The CDR3 loop is CASSSLSDEQFF. CDR3 bases: TGTGCCAGCAGCTCGCTCAGCGATGAGCAGTTCTTC.

In this sample, this clonotype turned up a few times. This rearrangement joins TRBV20-1 to TRBJ2-3; D possibly corresponds to TRBD2 (5 bases). This CDR3 is 17 amino acids long. V was pared by 3 bases and J by 1 base, with 20 bases between. The germline gives CDR1 DFQATT, CDR2 SNEGSKA (reference sequence). CDR3 protein: CSARPSTQMSGTDTQYF. CDR3 DNA: TGCAGTGCTAGGCCTAGCACGCAAATGTCTGGCACAGATACGCAGTATTTT.

This rearrangement joins TRBV28 to TRBJ2-3; D uncertain. The CDR3 loop spans 16 amino acids. The V and J ends lost 4 bases and 3 bases respectively, with 17 bases between them. The germline gives CDR1 MDHEN, CDR2 SYDVKM. As DNA, the CDR3 is TGTGCCAGCAGTTCGCCTGGATCCGGTTTTACAGATACGCAGTATTTT. This sequence encodes CASSSPGSGFTDTQYF.

The chain employs TRBV7-2 and TRBJ1-5, with D unclear. The germline V gene has CDR1 SGHTA and CDR2 FQGNSA. The V end lost 0 bases, the J end lost 5 bases, and 5 bases lay between the germline ends. This CDR3 comprises 13 residues. The CDR3 region is CASSLAPDQPQHF. CDR3 DNA sequence: TGTGCCAGCAGCTTAGCGCCGGATCAGCCCCAGCATTTT. Looking up the rest from reference TRBV7-2 and TRBJ1-5 gives the full variable domain: GAGVSQSPSNKVTEKGKDVELRCDPISGHTALYWYRQSLGQGLEFLIYFQGNSAPDKSGLPSDRFSAERTGGSVSTLTIQRTQQEDSAVYLCASSLAPDQPQHFGDGTRLSIL.

At least ten counts were recorded for this clonotype. This chain links TRBV7-2 with TRBJ2-5, with D uncertain. Germline loops: CDR1 SGHTA, CDR2 FQGNSA. V was clipped by 4 bases and J by 6 bases, with 9 bases between them. The CDR3 is 12 residues long. CDR3 DNA sequence: TGTGCCAGCAGCTCCGGTCTGCAGACCCAGTACTTC. Encoded protein: CASSSGLQTQYF. The full variable domain, completed using reference TRBV7-2 and TRBJ2-5, is GAGVSQSPSNKVTEKGKDVELRCDPISGHTALYWYRQSLGQGLEFLIYFQGNSAPDKSGLPSDRFSAERTGGSVSTLTIQRTQQEDSAVYLCASSSGLQTQYFGPGTRLLVL.

The table lists this clonotype with many counts. V gene TRBV12-3 or TRBV12-4 combines with J gene TRBJ2-1; 10 nucleotides match TRBD2. The CDR3 is made up of 16 amino acids. The J segment lost 9 bases and the V segment lost 3 bases, leaving 11 bases of the junction unmatched. CDR3 DNA sequence: TGTGCCAGCAGTTTGTGGGGAGCGGGGGGGCCCGGTGAGCAGTTCTTC. Residues: CASSLWGAGGPGEQFF.

This clonotype was found many times. This chain connects TRBV2 to TRBJ2-5; TRBD1 is a possible D gene (5 bases). The CDR3 consists of 15 residues. V was cut by 7 bases and J by 5 bases, with 20 bases left in between. The germline V gene has CDR1 SNHLY and CDR2 FYNNEI. This CDR3 is CASTSLQGRRETQYF. The CDR3 bases are TGTGCCAGCACCAGCCTCCAGGGTCGACGGGAGACCCAGTACTTC.

This clonotype was found many times. V is TRBV7-3 and J is TRBJ2-5; tentative D call: TRBD2 (6 bases). This CDR3 comprises 13 residues. Germline CDR1 and CDR2: SGHTA and FQGTGA. The V end was cut by 0 bases, the J end by 6 bases, with 8 bases between. This chain's CDR3 is CASSLTAGQTQYF. Written as DNA, the CDR3 is TGTGCCAGCAGCTTAACCGCGGGACAGACCCAGTACTTC.

In its sample, this clonotype was seen a few times. The chain recombines TRBV12-3 or TRBV12-4 with TRBJ1-5; D gene unclear. The V end was cut by 5 bases, the J end by 0 bases, with 11 bases between. This CDR3 contains 15 residues. This CDR3 reads CASSGIGHSNQPQHF. CDR3 coding DNA: TGTGCCAGCAGTGGGATCGGCCATAGCAATCAGCCCCAGCATTTT.

The V call is TRBV5-1, the J call TRBJ1-3; TRBD1 might be the D (6 bases). This CDR3 has 14 residues. Germline CDR1 reads SGHRS; CDR2 reads YFSETQ. Trimming removed 6 bases from V and 4 bases from J, with 14 bases in between. The CDR3 protein is CASKGAGDGNTIYF. The CDR3 DNA sequence: TGCGCCAGCAAAGGTGCAGGGGACGGAAACACCATATATTTT.

This clonotype showed up many times. The chain is built from TRBV9 and TRBJ2-3; D is perhaps TRBD1 or TRBD2 (5 bases each). The V gene lost 2 bases and the J gene lost 2 bases, with 9 bases spanning the gap. The CDR3 sequence is 14 residues long. The germline V gene has CDR1 SGDLS and CDR2 YYNGEE. The CDR3 sequence: CASSVGELTDTQYF. CDR3 DNA sequence: TGTGCCAGCAGCGTGGGGGAACTCACAGATACGCAGTATTTT.

This clonotype was counted ten times or more. The CDR3 DNA follows: TGTGCCAGCAGCTTACGGACTAGCGGGGACTCCTACAATGAGCAGTTCTTC. Protein: CASSLRTSGDSYNEQFF. The V and J genes are TRBV11-2 and TRBJ2-1, with TRBD2 matching 12 bases. Germline V CDR1 and CDR2: SGHAT, FQNNGV. This CDR3 has 17 amino acids. J gave up 0 bases and V 2 bases, and 2 bases lay outside the gene matches.

This clonotype came up many times. The chain uses TRBV25-1 and TRBJ1-1; no definite D call. Germline CDR1 is MGHDK and CDR2 is SYGVNS. There are 13 residues in the CDR3. Trimming cost V 4 bases and J 1 base, with 7 bases left between them. The CDR3 coding sequence is TGTGCCAGCAGTGGGCGGAAGAACACTGAAGCTTTCTTT. It specifies CASSGRKNTEAFF.